The rows below give T cell receptor beta chains drawn from one sample of a study of beta chain features in type 1 diabetes. Sequencing was performed with immunoSEQ multiplex PCR; in TCRdb, only in-frame clones are kept and a portion is missing. The data show 300,000 to 400,000 clones, around 9% seen once. What was sequenced was central memory CD4+ T cells from blood. The source of these receptors is a man aged 30 to 45 with type 1 diabetes. The CDR3 runs from the conserved cysteine through the conserved F or W. Not every row has a clone size; where given, it reads once, few, many or a size class.

size: NA
V: TRBV5-1
J: TRBJ2-5
CDR3: CASSRPQGARETQYF

size: few
V: TRBV5-1
J: TRBJ2-7
CDR3: CASTRLQGDYEQYF

size: few
V: TRBV2
J: TRBJ2-2
CDR3: CASSEPRTGFTTGELFF

size: many
V: TRBV5-1
J: TRBJ2-3
CDR3: CASSSLAGASTDTQYF

size: NA
V: TRBV30
J: TRBJ2-5
CDR3: CAWTARGETQYF

size: few
V: TRBV5-6
J: TRBJ2-3
CDR3: CASRFLGQEGDTQYF

size: NA
V: TRBV10-3
J: TRBJ2-3
CDR3: CAISELAETDTQYF

size: many
V: TRBV27
J: TRBJ2-7
CDR3: CASSTSGDEQYF

size: many
V: TRBV21-1
J: TRBJ1-3
CDR3: CASSGRASPGGNTIYF

size: few
V: TRBV7-9
J: TRBJ1-2
CDR3: CASSLGQSNYGYTF

size: NA
V: TRBV4-3
J: TRBJ2-3
CDR3: CASSQTSGGTDTQYF

size: few
V: TRBV4-3
J: TRBJ2-3
CDR3: CASSQDTSTDTQYF

size: NA
V: TRBV28
J: TRBJ2-2
CDR3: CASSLASGLNTGELFF

size: few
V: TRBV5-4
J: TRBJ2-3
CDR3: CASSQDGTDTQYF

size: NA
V: TRBV11-2
J: TRBJ2-7
CDR3: CASSRGTAISYEQYF

size: NA
V: TRBV5-1
J: TRBJ1-4
CDR3: CASSPYGKTNEKLFF

size: NA
V: TRBV7-9
J: TRBJ2-2
CDR3: CASSFTAPTGELFF

size: few
V: TRBV5-5
J: TRBJ1-2
CDR3: CASSLESGYGYTF

size: many
V: TRBV5-1
J: TRBJ2-7
CDR3: CASSLVGSYEQYF

size: NA
V: TRBV14
J: TRBJ1-4
CDR3: CASSQVEYSEKLFF

size: few
V: TRBV28
J: TRBJ1-5
CDR3: CASSTRQGLQSNQPQHF

size: few
V: TRBV11-2
J: TRBJ2-3
CDR3: CASSLGLRVDTQYF

size: NA
V: TRBV5-1
J: TRBJ2-5
CDR3: CASSFSGGAGQWETQYF

size: few
V: TRBV5-4
J: TRBJ2-6
CDR3: CASSFGSGANVLTF

size: NA
V: TRBV7-2
J: TRBJ2-1
CDR3: CASITGTSRKNNEQFF

size: few
V: TRBV6-6
J: TRBJ1-3
CDR3: CASSSTGIRDTIYF

size: NA
V: TRBV5-4
J: TRBJ2-1
CDR3: CASSLAGTGSNEQFF

size: NA
V: TRBV6-5
J: TRBJ2-7
CDR3: CASSYNRGPYEQYF

size: NA
V: TRBV7-9
J: TRBJ1-4
CDR3: CASSRGGQRGEKLFF

size: NA
V: TRBV12-5
J: TRBJ2-3
CDR3: CASGSRSIAGSSPDTQYF

size: few
V: TRBV19
J: TRBJ1-1
CDR3: CASGVGGTEAFF

size: NA
V: TRBV7-8
J: TRBJ2-7
CDR3: CASRYPGQEGTGGGEQYF

size: NA
V: TRBV6-5
J: TRBJ1-6
CDR3: CASGGSYNSPLHF

size: many
V: TRBV5-6
J: TRBJ1-2
CDR3: CASSSTGQWSYGYTF

size: few
V: TRBV4-1
J: TRBJ2-3
CDR3: CASSHGAGDTQYF

size: few
V: TRBV5-1
J: TRBJ1-2
CDR3: CASSQVTGTELVYGYTF

size: few
V: TRBV5-5
J: TRBJ1-1
CDR3: CASSSWTGTNTEAFF

size: NA
V: TRBV28
J: TRBJ2-2
CDR3: CASSSLAIAGGELFF

size: few
V: TRBV29-1
J: TRBJ2-7
CDR3: CSVETSGGHSYEQYF

size: NA
V: TRBV19
J: TRBJ1-1
CDR3: CASSVELNTEAFF